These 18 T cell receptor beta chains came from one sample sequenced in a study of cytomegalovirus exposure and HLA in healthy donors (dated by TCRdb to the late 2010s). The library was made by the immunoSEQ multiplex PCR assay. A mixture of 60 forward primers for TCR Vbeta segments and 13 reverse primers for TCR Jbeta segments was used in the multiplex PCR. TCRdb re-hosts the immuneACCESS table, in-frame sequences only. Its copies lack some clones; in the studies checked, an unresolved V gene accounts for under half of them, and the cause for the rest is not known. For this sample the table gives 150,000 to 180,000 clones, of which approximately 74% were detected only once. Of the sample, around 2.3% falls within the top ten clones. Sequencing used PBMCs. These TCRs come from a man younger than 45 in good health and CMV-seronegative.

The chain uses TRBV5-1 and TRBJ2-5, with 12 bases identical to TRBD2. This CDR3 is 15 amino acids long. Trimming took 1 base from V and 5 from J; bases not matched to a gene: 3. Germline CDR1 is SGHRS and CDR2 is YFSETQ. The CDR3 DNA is TGCGCCAGCAGCTTGTGGACTAGCGGGGAGGAGACCCAGTACTTC. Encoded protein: CASSLWTSGEETQYF.

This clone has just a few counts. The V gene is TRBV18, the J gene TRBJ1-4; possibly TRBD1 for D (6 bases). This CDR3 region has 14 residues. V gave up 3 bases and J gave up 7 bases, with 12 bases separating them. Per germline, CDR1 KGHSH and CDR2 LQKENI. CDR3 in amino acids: CASSPLQGREKLFF. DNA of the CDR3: TGTGCCAGCTCACCGTTACAGGGCCGTGAAAAACTGTTTTTT.

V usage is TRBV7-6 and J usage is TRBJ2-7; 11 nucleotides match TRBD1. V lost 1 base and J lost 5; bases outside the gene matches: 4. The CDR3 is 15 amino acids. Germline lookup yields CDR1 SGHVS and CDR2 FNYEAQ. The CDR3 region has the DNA TGTGCCAGCAGCTTAGTGAGGACAGGGGGCAACGAGCAGTACTTC. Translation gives CASSLVRTGGNEQYF.

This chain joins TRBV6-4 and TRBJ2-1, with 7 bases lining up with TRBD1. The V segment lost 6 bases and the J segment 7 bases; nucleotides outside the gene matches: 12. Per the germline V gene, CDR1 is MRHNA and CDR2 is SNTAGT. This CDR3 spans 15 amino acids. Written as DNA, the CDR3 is TGTGCCAGCAGCGTGACAGGGATGGGGGCGAATGAGCAGTTCTTC. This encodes CASSVTGMGANEQFF.

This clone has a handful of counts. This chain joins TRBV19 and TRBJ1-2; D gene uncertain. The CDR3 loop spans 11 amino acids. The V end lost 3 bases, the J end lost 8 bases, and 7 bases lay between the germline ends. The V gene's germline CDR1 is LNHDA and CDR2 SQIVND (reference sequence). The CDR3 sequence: CASSIAGGYTF. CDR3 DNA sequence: TGTGCCAGTAGTATCGCTGGCGGCTACACCTTC.

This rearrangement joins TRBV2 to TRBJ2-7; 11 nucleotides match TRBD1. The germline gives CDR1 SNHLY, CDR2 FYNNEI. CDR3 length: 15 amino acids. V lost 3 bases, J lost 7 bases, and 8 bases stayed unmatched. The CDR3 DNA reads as TGTGCCAGCAGTGACTTCGGACAGGGGGCTGGAGAGCAGTACTTC. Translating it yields CASSDFGQGAGEQYF.

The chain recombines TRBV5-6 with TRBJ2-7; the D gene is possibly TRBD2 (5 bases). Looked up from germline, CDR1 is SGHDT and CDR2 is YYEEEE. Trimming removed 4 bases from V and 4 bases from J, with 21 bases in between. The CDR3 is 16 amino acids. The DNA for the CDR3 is TGTGCCAGCAGCCCGTCGGGCCCGGGGATCTGGTACGAGCAGTACTTC. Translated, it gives CASSPSGPGIWYEQYF. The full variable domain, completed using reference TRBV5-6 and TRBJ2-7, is DAGVTQSPTHLIKTRGQQVTLRCSPKSGHDTVSWYQQALGQGPQFIFQYYEEEERQRGNFPDRFSGHQFPNYSSELNVNALLLGDSALYLCASSPSGPGIWYEQYFGPGTRLTVT.

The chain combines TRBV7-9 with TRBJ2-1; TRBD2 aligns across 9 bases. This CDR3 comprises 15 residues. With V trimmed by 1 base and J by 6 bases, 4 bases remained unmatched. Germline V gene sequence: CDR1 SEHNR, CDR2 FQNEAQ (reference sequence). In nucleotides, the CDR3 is TGTGCCAGCAGCTTAGAAGCGGGGGGACCCAATGAGCAGTTCTTC. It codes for CASSLEAGGPNEQFF.

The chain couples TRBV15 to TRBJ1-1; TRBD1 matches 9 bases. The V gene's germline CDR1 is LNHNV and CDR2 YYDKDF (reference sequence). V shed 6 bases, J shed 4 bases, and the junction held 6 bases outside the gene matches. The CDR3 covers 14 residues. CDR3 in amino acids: CATSTGTGFTEAFF. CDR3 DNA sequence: TGTGCCACCAGTACCGGGACAGGGTTCACTGAAGCTTTCTTT.

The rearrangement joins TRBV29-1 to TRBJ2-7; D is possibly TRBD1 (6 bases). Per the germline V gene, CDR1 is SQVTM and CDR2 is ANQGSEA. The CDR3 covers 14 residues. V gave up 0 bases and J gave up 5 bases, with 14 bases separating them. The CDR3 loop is CSVEDEGERNEQYF. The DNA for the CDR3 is TGCAGCGTTGAAGATGAGGGGGAGAGGAACGAGCAGTACTTC.

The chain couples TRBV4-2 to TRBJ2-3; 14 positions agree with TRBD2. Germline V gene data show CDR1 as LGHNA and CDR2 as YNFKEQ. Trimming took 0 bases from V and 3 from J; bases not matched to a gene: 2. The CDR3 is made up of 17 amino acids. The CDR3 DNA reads TGTGCCAGCAGCCAAGAGACTAGCGGGGGGGGGACAGATACGCAGTATTTT. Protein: CASSQETSGGGTDTQYF.

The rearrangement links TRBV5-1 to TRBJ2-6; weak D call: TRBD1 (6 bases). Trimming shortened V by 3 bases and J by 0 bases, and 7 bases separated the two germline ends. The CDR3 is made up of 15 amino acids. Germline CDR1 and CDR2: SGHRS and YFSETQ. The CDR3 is CASSSGDSGANVLTF. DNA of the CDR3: TGCGCCAGCAGCTCAGGGGACTCTGGGGCCAACGTCCTGACTTTC.

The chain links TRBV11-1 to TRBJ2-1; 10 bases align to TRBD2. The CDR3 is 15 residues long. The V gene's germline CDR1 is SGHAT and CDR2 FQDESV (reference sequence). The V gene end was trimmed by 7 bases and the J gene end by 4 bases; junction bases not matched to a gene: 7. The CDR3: CASKWGTSEYNEQFF. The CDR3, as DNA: TGTGCCAGCAAATGGGGGACTAGCGAGTACAATGAGCAGTTCTTC.

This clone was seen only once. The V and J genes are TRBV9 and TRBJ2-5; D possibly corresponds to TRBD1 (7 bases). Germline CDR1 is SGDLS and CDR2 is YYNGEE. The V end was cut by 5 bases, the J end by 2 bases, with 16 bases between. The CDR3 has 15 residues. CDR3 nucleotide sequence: TGTGCCAGCAGTCCCAGGGGGGCAGGGCAAGAGACCCAGTACTTC. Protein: CASSPRGAGQETQYF. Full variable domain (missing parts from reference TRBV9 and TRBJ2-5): DSGVTQTPKHLITATGQRVTLRCSPRSGDLSVYWYQQSLDQGLQFLIQYYNGEERAKGNILERFSAQQFPDLHSELNLSSLELGDSALYFCASSPRGAGQETQYFGPGTRLLVL.

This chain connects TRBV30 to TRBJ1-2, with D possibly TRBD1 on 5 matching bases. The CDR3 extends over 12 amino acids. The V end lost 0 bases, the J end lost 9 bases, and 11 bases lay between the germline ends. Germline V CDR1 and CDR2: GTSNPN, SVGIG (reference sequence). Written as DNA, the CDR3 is TGTGCCTGGAGTGTAGTTGGGGCGAGCTACACCTTC. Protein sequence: CAWSVVGASYTF.

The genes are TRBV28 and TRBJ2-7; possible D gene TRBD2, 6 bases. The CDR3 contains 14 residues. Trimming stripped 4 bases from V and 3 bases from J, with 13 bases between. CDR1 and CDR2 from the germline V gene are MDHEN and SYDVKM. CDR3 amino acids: CASSSAGGFYEQYF. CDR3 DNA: TGTGCCAGCAGTTCCGCCGGGGGTTTCTACGAGCAGTACTTC. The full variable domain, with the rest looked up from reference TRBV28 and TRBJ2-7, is DVKVTQSSRYLVKRTGEKVFLECVQDMDHENMFWYRQDPGLGLRLIYFSYDVKMKEKGDIPEGYSVSREKKERFSLILESASTNQTSMYLCASSSAGGFYEQYFGPGTRLTVT.

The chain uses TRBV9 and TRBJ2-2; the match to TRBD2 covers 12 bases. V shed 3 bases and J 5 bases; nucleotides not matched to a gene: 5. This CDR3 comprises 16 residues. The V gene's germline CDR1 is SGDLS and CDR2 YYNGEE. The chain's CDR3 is CASSGASGGVTGELFF. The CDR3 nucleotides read TGTGCCAGCAGCGGGGCTAGCGGGGGGGTAACCGGGGAGCTGTTTTTT.

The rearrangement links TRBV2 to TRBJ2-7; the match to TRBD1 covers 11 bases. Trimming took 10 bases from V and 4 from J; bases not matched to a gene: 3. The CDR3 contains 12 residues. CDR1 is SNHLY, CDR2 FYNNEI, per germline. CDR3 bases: TGTGCCACCGGGACAGGGGGATACGAGCAGTACTTC. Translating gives CATGTGGYEQYF.